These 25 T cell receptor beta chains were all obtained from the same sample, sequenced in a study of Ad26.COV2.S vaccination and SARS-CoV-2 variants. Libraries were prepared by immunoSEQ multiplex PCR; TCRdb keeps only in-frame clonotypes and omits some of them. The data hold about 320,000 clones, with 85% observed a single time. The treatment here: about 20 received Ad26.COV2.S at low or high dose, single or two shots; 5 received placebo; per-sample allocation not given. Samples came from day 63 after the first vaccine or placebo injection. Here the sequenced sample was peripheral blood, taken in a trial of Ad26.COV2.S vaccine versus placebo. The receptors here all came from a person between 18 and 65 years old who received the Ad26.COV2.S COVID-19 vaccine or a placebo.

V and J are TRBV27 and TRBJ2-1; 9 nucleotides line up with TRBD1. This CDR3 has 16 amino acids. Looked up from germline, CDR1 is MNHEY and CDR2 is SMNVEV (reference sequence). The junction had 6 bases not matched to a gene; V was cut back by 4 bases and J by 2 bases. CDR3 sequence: CASSSRQGGAYNEQFF. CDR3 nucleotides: TGTGCCAGCAGTTCTAGACAGGGGGGGGCCTACAATGAGCAGTTCTTC.

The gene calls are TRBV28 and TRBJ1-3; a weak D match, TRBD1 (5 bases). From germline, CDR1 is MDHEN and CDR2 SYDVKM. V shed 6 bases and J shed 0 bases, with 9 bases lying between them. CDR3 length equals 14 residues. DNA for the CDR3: TGTGCCAGCAGGAGACAGATCTCTGGAAACACCATATATTTT. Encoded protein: CASRRQISGNTIYF.

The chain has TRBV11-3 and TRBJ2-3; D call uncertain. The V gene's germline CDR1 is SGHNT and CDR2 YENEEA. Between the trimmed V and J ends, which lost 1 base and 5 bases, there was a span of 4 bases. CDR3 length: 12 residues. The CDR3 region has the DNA TGTGCCAGCAGCTTAGGATTAGATACGCAGTATTTT. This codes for CASSLGLDTQYF.

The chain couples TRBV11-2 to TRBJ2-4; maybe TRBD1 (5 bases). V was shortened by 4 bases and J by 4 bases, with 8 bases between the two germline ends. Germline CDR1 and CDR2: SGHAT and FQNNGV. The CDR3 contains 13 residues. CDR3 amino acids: CASSWTLKNIQYF. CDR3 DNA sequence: TGTGCCAGCAGCTGGACACTGAAAAACATTCAGTACTTC. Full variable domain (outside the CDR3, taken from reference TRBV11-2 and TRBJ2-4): EAGVAQSPRYKIIEKRQSVAFWCNPISGHATLYWYQQILGQGPKLLIQFQNNGVVDDSQLPKDRFSAERLKGVDSTLKIQPAKLEDSAVYLCASSWTLKNIQYFGAGTRLSVL.

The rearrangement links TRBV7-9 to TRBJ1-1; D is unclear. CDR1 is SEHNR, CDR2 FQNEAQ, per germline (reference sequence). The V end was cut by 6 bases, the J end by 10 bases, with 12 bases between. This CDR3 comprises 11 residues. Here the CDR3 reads CASRSMNGAFF. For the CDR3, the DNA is TGTGCCAGCAGATCAATGAACGGAGCTTTCTTT. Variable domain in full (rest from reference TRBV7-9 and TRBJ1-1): DTGVSQNPRHKITKRGQNVTFRCDPISEHNRLYWYRQTLGQGPEFLTYFQNEAQLEKSRLLSDRFSAERPKGSFSTLEIQRTEQGDSAMYLCASRSMNGAFFGQGTRLTVV.

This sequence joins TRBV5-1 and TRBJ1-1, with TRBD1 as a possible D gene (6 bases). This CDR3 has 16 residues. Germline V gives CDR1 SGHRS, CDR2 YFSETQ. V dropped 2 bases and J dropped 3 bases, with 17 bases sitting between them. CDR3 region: CASSLIPGHRYTEAFF. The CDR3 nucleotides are TGCGCCAGCAGCTTAATACCGGGACACCGCTACACTGAAGCTTTCTTT.

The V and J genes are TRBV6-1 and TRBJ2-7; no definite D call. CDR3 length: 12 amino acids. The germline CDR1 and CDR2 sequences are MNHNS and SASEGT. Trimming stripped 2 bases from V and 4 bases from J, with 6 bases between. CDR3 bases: TGTGCCAGCAGTGAAAGTCCATACGAGCAGTACTTC. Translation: CASSESPYEQYF.

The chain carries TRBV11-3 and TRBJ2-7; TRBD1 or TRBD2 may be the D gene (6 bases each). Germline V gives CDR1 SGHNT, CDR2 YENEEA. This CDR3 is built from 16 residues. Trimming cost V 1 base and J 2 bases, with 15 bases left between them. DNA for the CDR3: TGTGCCAGCAGCTTAGCACTAGGGGGGTCGGCCTACGAGCAGTACTTC. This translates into CASSLALGGSAYEQYF.

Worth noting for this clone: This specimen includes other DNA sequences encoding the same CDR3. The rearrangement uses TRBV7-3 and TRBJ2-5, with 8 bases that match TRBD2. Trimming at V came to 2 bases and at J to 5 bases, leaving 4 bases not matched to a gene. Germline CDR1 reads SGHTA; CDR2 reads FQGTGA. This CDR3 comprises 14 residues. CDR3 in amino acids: CASSLAGGRETQYF. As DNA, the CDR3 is TGTGCCAGCAGCTTAGCGGGGGGCCGGGAGACCCAGTACTTC.

This CDR3 is CASSLSGDTDTQYF. As DNA, the CDR3 is TGCGCCAGCAGCCTAAGCGGGGACACAGATACGCAGTATTTT. The gene calls are TRBV5-1 and TRBJ2-3; TRBD2 agrees at 7 bases. There are 14 residues in the CDR3. The V gene end was trimmed by 4 bases and the J gene end by 2 bases; junction bases not matched to a gene: 4. Germline V lookup: CDR1 SGHRS, CDR2 YFSETQ.

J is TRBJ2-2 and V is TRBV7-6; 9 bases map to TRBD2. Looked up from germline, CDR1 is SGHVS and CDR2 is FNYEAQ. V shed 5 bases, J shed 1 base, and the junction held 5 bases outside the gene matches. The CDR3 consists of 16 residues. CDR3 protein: CASSPDSGGNTGELFF. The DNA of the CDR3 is TGTGCCAGCAGCCCGGATAGCGGGGGGAACACCGGGGAGCTGTTTTTT.

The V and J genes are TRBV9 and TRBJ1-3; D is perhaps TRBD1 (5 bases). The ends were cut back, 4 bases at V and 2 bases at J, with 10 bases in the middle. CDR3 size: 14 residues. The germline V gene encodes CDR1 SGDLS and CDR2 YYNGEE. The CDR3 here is CASSSGGAGNTIYF. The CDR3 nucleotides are TGTGCCAGCAGCTCGGGGGGGGCTGGAAACACCATATATTTT.

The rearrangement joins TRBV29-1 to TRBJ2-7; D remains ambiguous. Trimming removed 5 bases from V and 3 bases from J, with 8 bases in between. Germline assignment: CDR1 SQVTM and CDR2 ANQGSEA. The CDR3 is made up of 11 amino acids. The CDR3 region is CSVTENYEQYF. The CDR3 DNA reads TGCAGCGTTACAGAGAACTACGAGCAGTACTTC.

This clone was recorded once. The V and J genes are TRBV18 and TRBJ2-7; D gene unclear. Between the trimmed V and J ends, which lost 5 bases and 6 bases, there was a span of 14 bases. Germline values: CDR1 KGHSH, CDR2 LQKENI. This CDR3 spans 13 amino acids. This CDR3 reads CASSELNSREQYF. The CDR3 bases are TGTGCCAGCTCAGAATTAAATAGCCGCGAGCAGTACTTC.

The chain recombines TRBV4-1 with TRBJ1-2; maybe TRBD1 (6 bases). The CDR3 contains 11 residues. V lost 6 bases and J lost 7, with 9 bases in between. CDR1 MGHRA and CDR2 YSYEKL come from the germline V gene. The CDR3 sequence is CASRQGSGYTF. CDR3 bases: TGCGCCAGCAGACAGGGAAGTGGCTACACCTTC.

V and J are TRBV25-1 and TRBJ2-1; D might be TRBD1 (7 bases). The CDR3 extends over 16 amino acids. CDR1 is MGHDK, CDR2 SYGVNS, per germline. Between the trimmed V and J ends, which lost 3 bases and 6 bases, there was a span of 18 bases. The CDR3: CASSDTNRGLSNEQFF. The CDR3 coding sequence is TGTGCCAGCAGTGATACAAACAGGGGACTGAGCAATGAGCAGTTCTTC.

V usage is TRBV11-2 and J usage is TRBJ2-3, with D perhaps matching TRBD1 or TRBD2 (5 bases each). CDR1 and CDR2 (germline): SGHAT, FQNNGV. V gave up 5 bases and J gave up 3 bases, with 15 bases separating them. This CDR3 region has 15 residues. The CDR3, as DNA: TGTGCCAGCAGCCATAGAGGGACCGGGACAGATACGCAGTATTTT. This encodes CASSHRGTGTDTQYF. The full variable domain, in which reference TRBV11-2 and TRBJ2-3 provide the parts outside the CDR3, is EAGVAQSPRYKIIEKRQSVAFWCNPISGHATLYWYQQILGQGPKLLIQFQNNGVVDDSQLPKDRFSAERLKGVDSTLKIQPAKLEDSAVYLCASSHRGTGTDTQYFGPGTRLTVL.

The CDR3 reads CASGRFHEQYF. For the CDR3, the DNA is TGTGCCAGCGGGAGGTTTCACGAGCAGTACTTC. The chain employs TRBV2 and TRBJ2-7; D might be TRBD2 (6 bases). CDR1 is SNHLY and CDR2 is FYNNEI in the germline V gene. Between the trimmed V and J ends, which lost 8 bases and 5 bases, there was a span of 10 bases. CDR3 size: 11 residues.

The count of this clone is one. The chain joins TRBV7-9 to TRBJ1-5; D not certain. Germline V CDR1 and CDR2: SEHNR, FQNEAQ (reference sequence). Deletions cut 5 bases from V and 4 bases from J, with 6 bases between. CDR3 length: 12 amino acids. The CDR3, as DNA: TGTGCCAGCAGCAGGGATAATCAGCCCCAGCATTTT. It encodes CASSRDNQPQHF.

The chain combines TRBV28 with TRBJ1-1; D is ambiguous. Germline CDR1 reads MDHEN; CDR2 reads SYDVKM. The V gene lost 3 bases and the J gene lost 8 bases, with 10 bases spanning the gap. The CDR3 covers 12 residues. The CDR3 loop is CASSLREREAFF. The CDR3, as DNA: TGTGCCAGCAGTTTGAGGGAGAGAGAAGCTTTCTTT.

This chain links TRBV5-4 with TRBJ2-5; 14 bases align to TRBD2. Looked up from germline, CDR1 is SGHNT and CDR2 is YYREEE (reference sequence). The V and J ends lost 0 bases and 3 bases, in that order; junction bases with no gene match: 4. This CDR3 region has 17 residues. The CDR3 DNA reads TGTGCCAGCAGCTTGGTAGTGACTAGCGGGGGGGAAGAGACCCAGTACTTC. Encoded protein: CASSLVVTSGGEETQYF.

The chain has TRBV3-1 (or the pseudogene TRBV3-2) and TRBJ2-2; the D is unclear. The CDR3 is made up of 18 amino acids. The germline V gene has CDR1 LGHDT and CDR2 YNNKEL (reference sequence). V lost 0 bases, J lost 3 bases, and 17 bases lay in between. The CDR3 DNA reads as TGTGCCAGCAGCCAAGATGTTGAGGTAGTAGGCTACACCGGGGAGCTGTTTTTT. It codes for CASSQDVEVVGYTGELFF.

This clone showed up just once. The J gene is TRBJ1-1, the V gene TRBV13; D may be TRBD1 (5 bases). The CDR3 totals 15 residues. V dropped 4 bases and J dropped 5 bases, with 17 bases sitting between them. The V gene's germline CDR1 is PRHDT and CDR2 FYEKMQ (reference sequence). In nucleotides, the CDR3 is TGTGCCAGCAGCTCCCCCTCGGGGGGGAGGACTGAAGCTTTCTTT. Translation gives CASSSPSGGRTEAFF. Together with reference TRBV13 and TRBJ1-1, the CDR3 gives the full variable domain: AAGVIQSPRHLIKEKRETATLKCYPIPRHDTVYWYQQGPGQDPQFLISFYEKMQSDKGSIPDRFSAQQFSDYHSELNMSSLELGDSALYFCASSSPSGGRTEAFFGQGTRLTVV.

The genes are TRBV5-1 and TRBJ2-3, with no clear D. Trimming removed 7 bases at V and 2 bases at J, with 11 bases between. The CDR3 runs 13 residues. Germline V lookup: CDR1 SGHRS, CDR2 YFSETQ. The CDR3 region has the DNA TGCGCCAGCCGACTCGCCCCCACAGATACGCAGTATTTT. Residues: CASRLAPTDTQYF.

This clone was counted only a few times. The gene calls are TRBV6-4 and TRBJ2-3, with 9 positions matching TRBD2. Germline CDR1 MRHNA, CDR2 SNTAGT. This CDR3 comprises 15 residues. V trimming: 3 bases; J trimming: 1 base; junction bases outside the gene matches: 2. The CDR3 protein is CASSEGGGGTDTQYF. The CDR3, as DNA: TGTGCCAGCAGTGAAGGCGGGGGGGGCACAGATACGCAGTATTTT.